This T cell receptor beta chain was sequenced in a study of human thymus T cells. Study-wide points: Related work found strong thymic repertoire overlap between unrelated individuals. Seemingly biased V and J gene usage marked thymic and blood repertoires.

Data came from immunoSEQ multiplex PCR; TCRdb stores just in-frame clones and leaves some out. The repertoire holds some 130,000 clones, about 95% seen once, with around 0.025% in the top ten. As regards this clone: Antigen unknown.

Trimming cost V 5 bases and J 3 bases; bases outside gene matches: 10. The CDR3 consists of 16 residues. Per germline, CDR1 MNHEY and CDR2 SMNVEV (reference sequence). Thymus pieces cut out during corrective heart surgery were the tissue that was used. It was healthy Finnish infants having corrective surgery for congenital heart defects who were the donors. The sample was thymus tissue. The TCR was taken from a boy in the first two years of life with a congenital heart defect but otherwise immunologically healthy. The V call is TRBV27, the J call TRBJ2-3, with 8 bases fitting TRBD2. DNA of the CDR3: TGTGCCAGCAGTCATTCAGCGGGGGCCAGGACAGATACGCAGTATTTT. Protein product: CASSHSAGARTDTQYF.